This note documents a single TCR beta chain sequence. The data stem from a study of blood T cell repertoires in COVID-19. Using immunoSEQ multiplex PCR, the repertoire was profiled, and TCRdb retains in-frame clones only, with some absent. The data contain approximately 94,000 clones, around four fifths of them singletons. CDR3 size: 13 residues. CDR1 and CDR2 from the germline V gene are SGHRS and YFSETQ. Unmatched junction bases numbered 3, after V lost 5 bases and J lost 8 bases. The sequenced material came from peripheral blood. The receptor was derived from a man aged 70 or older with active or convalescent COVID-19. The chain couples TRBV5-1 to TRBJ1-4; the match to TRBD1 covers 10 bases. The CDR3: CASRGTGDEKLFF. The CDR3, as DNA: TGCGCCAGCAGAGGGACAGGGGACGAAAAACTGTTTTTT.